This T cell receptor beta chain was captured by sequencing in a study of T cell changes during pregnancy in multiple sclerosis. Measured with immunoSEQ multiplex PCR; TCRdb has only the in-frame clones, and not every one. Of some 80,000 clones detected, approximately 95% appear once; the ten largest clones hold less than 0.15%. This clonotype was sampled from a female donor with multiple sclerosis, enrolled in a pregnancy study. The sequenced sample was CD4+ T cells from peripheral blood mononuclear cells, obtained after pregnancy.

The CDR3 bases are TGTGCCAGCAGTGAGGGCCCGGGACAGGGGGTGAACACCATATATTTT. It codes for CASSEGPGQGVNTIYF. The J gene is TRBJ1-3, the V gene TRBV6-1; 11 bases match TRBD1. Trimming removed 3 bases from V and 7 bases from J; junction bases left unmatched: 8. The germline V gene has CDR1 MNHNS and CDR2 SASEGT. The CDR3 runs to 16 residues.